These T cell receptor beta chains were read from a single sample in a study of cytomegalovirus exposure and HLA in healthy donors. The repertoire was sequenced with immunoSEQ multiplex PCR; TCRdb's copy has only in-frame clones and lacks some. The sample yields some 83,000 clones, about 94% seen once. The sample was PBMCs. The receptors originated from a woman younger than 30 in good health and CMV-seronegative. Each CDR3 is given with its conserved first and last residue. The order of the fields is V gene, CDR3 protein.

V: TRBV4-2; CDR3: CASSQVLQDYGYTF
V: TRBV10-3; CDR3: CAISESLDRGTDEQYF
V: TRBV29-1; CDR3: CSVNQGDEQYF
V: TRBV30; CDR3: CAWGGRETYGYTF
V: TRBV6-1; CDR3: CASSVRDREGETQYF
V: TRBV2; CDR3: CASLTSVSSYEQYF
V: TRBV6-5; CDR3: CASSYSSGGLNTEAFF
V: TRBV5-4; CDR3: CASSTRGRNEQFF
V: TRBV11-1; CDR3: CASSLVWGAASRGSDTQYF
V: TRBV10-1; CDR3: CASSDPGQDEAFF
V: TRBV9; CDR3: CASSTGGGGGGETQYF
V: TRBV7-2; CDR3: CASSLTGQNYNEQFF
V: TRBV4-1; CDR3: CASSHKAVGDYGYTF